This T cell receptor beta chain was sequenced in a study of Graves' ophthalmopathy and Graves' hyperthyroidism. General study results and limits: Built on 13 signatures, a model told ophthalmopathy apart from stable hyperthyroidism with approximately 85% sensitivity and approximately 81% specificity.

Other autoimmune diseases, uncontrolled infections, pregnancy or lactation ruled patients out of participation. The sequenced template was RNA, covering the TCR beta CDR3 region. RT-PCR was first run with HTBI primers, then multiplex PCR in a second round. MiXCR was run by TCRdb on the multiplex PCR reads, yielding one entry per CDR3 protein. The table includes under 250,000 distinct CDR3 sequences, roughly 27% detected once. With regard to this clonotype: What it binds is not known.

The CDR3 loop spans 12 amino acids. CDR1 and CDR2 (germline): MNHEY, SVGEGT. V lost 8 bases and J lost 7, with 15 bases in between. This receptor was taken from a man aged 50 to 59 with Graves' ophthalmopathy. The genes are TRBV6-2 or TRBV6-3 and TRBJ2-7, with D maybe TRBD2 (5 bases). The specimen was peripheral blood. CDR3 protein: CASGALPGEQYF. The CDR3 DNA is TGTGCCAGCGGTGCCCTACCGGGGGAGCAGTACTTC.